The source of this TCR beta chain is a study of OX40 agonist ivuxolimab in advanced cancers. CDR1 and CDR2 (germline): SQVTM, ANQGSEA. This CDR3 has 12 residues. Study observations and caveats: Normalized expansion of T-cell clones was also low for some nonresponders. With doses of 0.1-3.0 mg/kg, partial responders showed among the lowest clonal expansion. Specificity for antigen went undetermined in the expanded peripheral T cells.

As to this clone: Its specificity is not known.

The protocol was immunoSEQ multiplex PCR, while the TCRdb copy is restricted to in-frame clones and leaves out a portion. This repertoire shows 65,000 to 95,000 clones, about 92% found once; its top ten account for around 0.19%. The TCR was taken from an adult with an advanced solid tumor such as melanoma, head and neck, liver or kidney cancer. J is TRBJ2-5 and V is TRBV29-1, with a weak D call TRBD1 (6 bases). The end of the DNA is better explained by TRBJ2-7, so the J call may be wrong. Sample: CD4+ or CD8+ T cells sorted from blood, taken in a trial of the OX40 agonist ivuxolimab. The CDR3 is CSVIRGSYEQYF. The CDR3 DNA reads TGCAGCGTTATCAGGGGTTCCTACGAGCAGTACTTC.